The following is a TCR beta chain sequence with its context. Using unique molecular identifiers, the investigators prepared the TCRbeta library. TCRdb called the PCR reads again in MiXCR, with one record for every CDR3 protein. The top ten clones hold 5.5% to 8% of a sample with around 200,000 distinct CDR3 sequences, around 9.5% of them seen once. The CDR3 contains 15 residues. V lost 2 bases and J lost 3, with 13 bases in between. The germline CDR1 and CDR2 sequences are MNHNS and SASEGT. This entry comes from a study of T-cell reconstitution after alpha-beta-depleted transplantation in children. The sample consisted of PBMCs from the stem cell graft donor, taken from the stem cell graft. The TCR comes from a human donor who donated a stem cell graft to a child with acute lymphoblastic leukemia. The chain is built from TRBV6-1 and TRBJ1-1; D perhaps matches TRBD1 (6 bases). The DNA for the CDR3 is TGTGCCAGCAGTGAATGGGGTAGGGGGTACACTGAAGCTTTCTTT. It translates to CASSEWGRGYTEAFF.